This TCR beta chain was recovered during a study of T-cell reconstitution after alpha-beta-depleted transplantation in children. With 6 bases clipped from V and 8 bases from J, the junction kept 17 bases outside the gene matches. Germline CDR1 reads DFQATT; CDR2 reads SNEGSKA (reference sequence). This CDR3 spans 16 amino acids. Unique molecular identifiers were built into the TCRbeta library. TCRdb reanalysed the PCR reads using MiXCR and keeps one entry per CDR3 protein. Of hundreds of thousands of distinct CDR3 sequences listed, 9.9% are singletons. Sequenced material: PBMCs from the stem cell graft donor, taken from the stem cell graft. The gene calls are TRBV20-1 and TRBJ1-2; 11 bases are a match to TRBD1. The clonotype was recovered from a human donor who donated a stem cell graft to a child with SCID. The CDR3 DNA reads TGCAGTGCCGTCGCATCATGGACAGGGGGCCCCCTGGGCTACACCTTC. Translated, it gives CSAVASWTGGPLGYTF.